This is a list of T cell receptor beta chains from one sample in a study of radiotherapy plus CTLA-4 blockade in lung cancer. Some clones are missing from TCRdb's copy, which holds only in-frame ones; the method was immunoSEQ multiplex PCR. The sample yields tens of thousands of clones, around 69% seen once. The source was peripheral blood, collected from a patient treated with radiotherapy plus ipilimumab. The source of these receptors is a human donor with non-small cell lung cancer who had stable disease on radiotherapy plus ipilimumab. The CDR3 runs from the conserved cysteine through the conserved F or W. Each record gives: clone size, V gene, J gene, D gene, CDR3 DNA, CDR3 protein. A D gene is named only where the DNA matches it firmly. For some rows the clone size is stated as once, few or many, or as a class when expanded; others skip it.

.	TRBV5-1	TRBJ2-3	TRBD2	TGCGCCAGCAGCTCGAGGACTAGCGGGGGGCCTGATACGCAGTATTTT	CASSSRTSGGPDTQYF
.	TRBV6-5	TRBJ2-1	TRBD2	TGTGCCAGCAGTTCACCGGGACTAGCGGGTAATGAGCAGTTCTTC	CASSSPGLAGNEQFF
few	TRBV7-9	TRBJ2-5	.	TGTGCCAGCAGCTTAGTACGCGCAGGCCTCCAAGAGACCCAGTACTTC	CASSLVRAGLQETQYF
.	TRBV7-2	TRBJ1-4	.	TGTGCCAGCAGCTTAGCCGGAGCGGCAGGGAATGTTGAAAAACTGTTTTTT	CASSLAGAAGNVEKLFF
.	TRBV29-1	TRBJ1-2	.	TGCAGCGTTGAATCAGGCGACTATGGCTACACCTTC	CSVESGDYGYTF
.	TRBV2	TRBJ1-1	.	TGTGCCAGCAGGGAACAGGGAATTATGATGAACACTGAAGCTTTCTTT	CASREQGIMMNTEAFF
.	TRBV4-3	TRBJ1-2	TRBD1	TGCGCCAGCAGCCAAGAATGGGGACAGGGGGCAACTGGCTACACCTTC	CASSQEWGQGATGYTF
.	TRBV27	TRBJ1-1	.	TGTGCCAGCAGTTTAGGGTCGAGGGGAGGCACTGAAGCTTTCTTT	CASSLGSRGGTEAFF
few	TRBV11-1	TRBJ1-1	.	TGTGCCAGCAGCTTAGGGTCCGGAGCTTTCTTT	CASSLGSGAFF
.	TRBV28	TRBJ2-3	TRBD1	TGTGCCAGCAGTACCCCCCGGACAGGGAGCACAGATACGCAGTATTTT	CASSTPRTGSTDTQYF
.	TRBV5-8	TRBJ2-1	TRBD1	TGTGCCACCGGAGCCGGGACAGGGGCTTCAAATGAGCAGTTCTTC	CATGAGTGASNEQFF
.	TRBV7-9	TRBJ1-2	.	TGTGCCAGCAGCTTAGAGATCTCCTATGGCTACACCTTC	CASSLEISYGYTF
.	TRBV27	TRBJ2-3	.	TGTGCCAGCAGTTTAAAACGTTCGGATACGCAGTATTTT	CASSLKRSDTQYF
.	TRBV4-1	TRBJ1-6	TRBD1	TGCGCCAGCAGCTACGGGACAGGGGCCCCCCTCCACTTT	CASSYGTGAPLHF
.	TRBV5-6	TRBJ1-6	.	TGTGCCAGCAGCCTCTCTGCCTATAATTCACCCCTCCACTTT	CASSLSAYNSPLHF
.	TRBV10-3	TRBJ1-2	.	TGTGCCATCAGTGACAAAATCTCCGGGACTGATTATGGCTACACCTTC	CAISDKISGTDYGYTF
.	TRBV20-1	TRBJ2-7	.	TGCAGTGCCCCGTTACTTTACGAGCAGTACTTC	CSAPLLYEQYF
.	TRBV19	TRBJ1-2	.	TGTGCCAGCATACGGTCGGGCTATGGCTACACCTTC	CASIRSGYGYTF
.	TRBV6-5	TRBJ1-2	TRBD1	TGTGCCAGCACCGCCGTTGGGACAGGGAACTATGGCTACACCTTC	CASTAVGTGNYGYTF
.	TRBV7-7	TRBJ2-2	TRBD1	TGTGCCAGCAGTCACGGGACAGGGGGCACCGGGGAGCTGTTTTTT	CASSHGTGGTGELFF
few	TRBV13	TRBJ1-2	.	TGTGCCAGCAGCCCAAGGGTCAACTATGGCTACACCTTC	CASSPRVNYGYTF
.	TRBV10-3	TRBJ2-2	.	TGTGCCATCAGGCAGGGAGTGACCGGGGAGCTGTTTTTT	CAIRQGVTGELFF
.	TRBV27	TRBJ1-6	.	TGTGCCAGCAGTTTATCGGCTAATTCACCCCTCCACTTT	CASSLSANSPLHF
.	TRBV19	TRBJ1-5	TRBD1	TGTGCCAGTAGTCGTTGGACAGGGGAGCTGGGCAATCAGCCCCAGCATTTT	CASSRWTGELGNQPQHF
.	TRBV28	TRBJ1-3	.	TGTGCCAGCAGTTTGGCCTCTGGAATTTCTGGAAACACCATATATTTT	CASSLASGISGNTIYF
.	TRBV5-1	TRBJ1-4	.	TGCGCCAGCAGCTTTGCCGCTAATGAAAAACTGTTTTTT	CASSFAANEKLFF
.	TRBV7-3	TRBJ1-1	.	TGTGCCAGCAGCTCTGGCGGGAAAGCCACTGAAGCTTTCTTT	CASSSGGKATEAFF
.	TRBV6-6	TRBJ1-6	.	TGTGCCAGCAGTTACGACAGGAGCTCCTATAATTCACCCCTCCACTTT	CASSYDRSSYNSPLHF
.	TRBV2	TRBJ1-1	.	TGTGCCAGCAGTGACCCACAGAGGGGGTCTGGCCATGAAGCTTTCTTT	CASSDPQRGSGHEAFF
.	TRBV10-3	TRBJ2-2	.	TGTGCCATCACAGGGGACGCGAACACCGGGGAGCTGTTTTTT	CAITGDANTGELFF
few	TRBV5-1	TRBJ2-3	.	TGCGCCAGCAGCCCGTTTGGGCCCACAGATACGCAGTATTTT	CASSPFGPTDTQYF
.	TRBV9	TRBJ2-3	.	TGTGCCAGCAGCGGAAGACAGTTAACAGATACGCAGTATTTT	CASSGRQLTDTQYF
.	TRBV10-3	TRBJ2-2	.	TGTGCCATCAGGCCAGCGAGGGGCGCGAACACCGGGGAGCTGTTTTTT	CAIRPARGANTGELFF
.	TRBV7-9	TRBJ2-6	.	TGTGCCAGCAGCCCACCGGGTTCTGGGGCCAACGTCCTGACTTTC	CASSPPGSGANVLTF
.	TRBV7-9	TRBJ1-5	TRBD1	TGTGCCAGCAGCTTAGTAGGACAGGGAGCTCAGCCCCAGCATTTT	CASSLVGQGAQPQHF
few	TRBV7-9	TRBJ2-1	.	TGTGCCAGCAGCGGACGACTAGTCCCTCAGTTCTTC	CASSGRLVPQFF
.	TRBV6-6	TRBJ1-2	.	TGTGCCAGCAGTTACGGCGCCGGCTCTAACTATGGCTACACCTTC	CASSYGAGSNYGYTF
.	TRBV27	TRBJ2-1	TRBD2	TGTGCCAGCAGTCGAGGGGATCTAGCGGGGGCCCTAAGCTCCTACAATGAGCAGTTCTTC	CASSRGDLAGALSSYNEQFF
.	TRBV6-5	TRBJ1-6	.	TGTGCCAGCAGTTATGGTTCACCCCTCCACTTT	CASSYGSPLHF
many	TRBV4-1	TRBJ1-2	TRBD1	TGCGCCAGCAGCCAAGAGAGGGACAGGGTTGGAGGCTACACCTTC	CASSQERDRVGGYTF
.	TRBV14	TRBJ1-6	TRBD1	TGTGCCAGCAGAGATACAGGGGGCGCGGGTACACCCCTCCACTTT	CASRDTGGAGTPLHF
.	TRBV4-3	TRBJ1-2	TRBD1	TGCGCCAGCAGCCAAGATACAGGGGGCTATGGCTACACCTTC	CASSQDTGGYGYTF
.	TRBV20-1	TRBJ1-2	.	TGCAGTGAAGAATCGGCGGGTGGCTACACCTTC	CSEESAGGYTF
.	TRBV9	TRBJ2-3	TRBD1	TGTGCCAGCAGCCGAGACAGGGGTTTGTTAGATACGCAGTATTTT	CASSRDRGLLDTQYF
.	TRBV6-5	TRBJ2-5	.	TGTGCCAGCAGCTTCGTGCCCCAAGAGACCCAGTACTTC	CASSFVPQETQYF
.	TRBV5-4	TRBJ1-2	.	TGTGCCAGCAGCTTCGTAGGTCCCAGGAACTATGGCTACACCTTC	CASSFVGPRNYGYTF
.	TRBV4-1	TRBJ2-5	.	TGCGCCAGCAGCCAAGATTCAGGACGGACCCAGTACTTC	CASSQDSGRTQYF
.	TRBV19	TRBJ1-4	.	TGTGCCAGTAGTATCTGGGGTACGGGGACGCGGAATGAAAAACTGTTTTTT	CASSIWGTGTRNEKLFF
.	TRBV4-3	TRBJ2-6	TRBD2	TGCGCCAGCAGCCGAGAACGGGGGGGCCTTACTGGGGCCAACGTCCTGACTTTC	CASSRERGGLTGANVLTF
.	TRBV15	TRBJ1-1	.	TGTGCCACCAGCAGAGATCAGACCGATGAACCGAACACTGAAGCTTTCTTT	CATSRDQTDEPNTEAFF
.	TRBV4-1	TRBJ1-5	.	TGCGCCAGCAGCCAAGATGACGGGGATGGCAATCAGCCCCAGCATTTT	CASSQDDGDGNQPQHF
.	TRBV5-1	TRBJ1-6	.	TGCGCCAGCAGCTTGAACCCTGGGCGGGATAATTCACCCCTCCACTTT	CASSLNPGRDNSPLHF
.	TRBV11-2	TRBJ1-2	.	TGTGCCAGCAGCTTGATGCGGGACCTAGGGGGCTACACCTTC	CASSLMRDLGGYTF